Listed below are T cell receptor beta chains from one sample, sequenced in a study of OX40 agonist ivuxolimab in advanced cancers. The method was immunoSEQ multiplex PCR; TCRdb's version includes in-frame clones alone and lacks a portion of them. Among roughly 50,000 clones, roughly 88% were seen once, and the ten largest hold over 10%. The source material was CD4+ or CD8+ T cells sorted from blood, sampled in a trial of the OX40 agonist ivuxolimab. Receptors were obtained from an adult with an advanced solid tumor such as melanoma, head and neck, liver or kidney cancer. Both conserved end residues are part of each CDR3. The order of the fields is clone size, V gene, J gene, D gene, CDR3 protein, CDR3 DNA. A D gene is named only where the DNA matches it firmly. Only part of the rows carry a size: once, few, many, or a class if the clone is expanded.

clone size: .; V gene: TRBV6-5; J gene: TRBJ2-2; D gene: .; CDR3 protein: CASSYSGGGLAGELFF; CDR3 DNA: TGTGCCAGCAGTTACTCCGGCGGGGGCTTGGCCGGGGAGCTGTTTTTT
clone size: .; V gene: TRBV2; J gene: TRBJ2-7; D gene: TRBD1; CDR3 protein: CASGQGSYEQYF; CDR3 DNA: TGTGCCAGCGGACAGGGATCCTACGAGCAGTACTTC
clone size: .; V gene: TRBV27; J gene: TRBJ1-6; D gene: .; CDR3 protein: CASSSGTRNSPLHF; CDR3 DNA: TGTGCCAGCAGTTCAGGCACCCGCAATTCACCCCTCCACTTT
clone size: .; V gene: TRBV5-1; J gene: TRBJ2-2; D gene: TRBD1; CDR3 protein: CASSLDGTGGTGELFF; CDR3 DNA: TGCGCCAGCAGCTTGGACGGGACAGGGGGCACCGGGGAGCTGTTTTTT
clone size: once; V gene: TRBV10-3; J gene: TRBJ1-3; D gene: .; CDR3 protein: CAIAGVAGGNTIYF; CDR3 DNA: TGTGCCATCGCAGGGGTTGCGGGTGGAAACACCATATATTTT
clone size: .; V gene: TRBV30; J gene: TRBJ2-7; D gene: TRBD2; CDR3 protein: CAWSISRTSGSREEQYF; CDR3 DNA: TGTGCCTGGAGTATCTCTAGAACTAGCGGGAGTCGGGAAGAGCAGTACTTC
clone size: .; V gene: TRBV27; J gene: TRBJ2-2; D gene: .; CDR3 protein: CARRLYPQGPSGHTGELFF; CDR3 DNA: TGTGCCAGACGTCTATACCCCCAGGGGCCTTCGGGTCACACCGGGGAGCTGTTTTTT
clone size: .; V gene: TRBV5-6; J gene: TRBJ1-1; D gene: TRBD1; CDR3 protein: CASSLQGTVLNTEAFF; CDR3 DNA: TGTGCCAGCAGCTTGCAAGGGACAGTTTTAAACACTGAAGCTTTCTTT
clone size: few; V gene: TRBV14; J gene: TRBJ1-5; D gene: .; CDR3 protein: CASSQGGVNQPQHF; CDR3 DNA: TGTGCCAGCAGCCAGGGGGGCGTCAATCAGCCCCAGCATTTT
clone size: .; V gene: TRBV7-9; J gene: TRBJ1-2; D gene: TRBD1; CDR3 protein: CASSQEIRTGDGYTF; CDR3 DNA: TGTGCCAGCAGCCAAGAGATCAGGACAGGCGATGGCTACACCTTC
clone size: .; V gene: TRBV9; J gene: TRBJ2-3; D gene: TRBD2; CDR3 protein: CASSLRTSGGPDTQYF; CDR3 DNA: TGTGCCAGCAGCCTTAGGACTAGCGGGGGCCCAGATACGCAGTATTTT
clone size: .; V gene: TRBV19; J gene: TRBJ2-1; D gene: TRBD2; CDR3 protein: CASSISVLGGRAASEQFF; CDR3 DNA: TGTGCCAGTAGTATCTCGGTTCTCGGCGGGAGGGCCGCAAGTGAGCAGTTCTTC
clone size: few; V gene: TRBV7-6; J gene: TRBJ2-7; D gene: .; CDR3 protein: CASSFSGGEQYF; CDR3 DNA: TGTGCCAGCAGCTTCTCGGGTGGCGAGCAGTACTTC
clone size: .; V gene: TRBV7-9; J gene: TRBJ2-3; D gene: .; CDR3 protein: CASSLERGDTQYF; CDR3 DNA: TGTGCCAGCAGCTTAGAGAGGGGCGATACGCAGTATTTT
clone size: .; V gene: TRBV11-3; J gene: TRBJ2-7; D gene: .; CDR3 protein: CASSTGTSYEQYF; CDR3 DNA: TGTGCCAGCAGCACCGGGACGTCCTACGAGCAGTACTTC
clone size: .; V gene: TRBV29-1; J gene: TRBJ1-1; D gene: .; CDR3 protein: CSVGGESTEAFF; CDR3 DNA: TGCAGCGTTGGGGGGGAGAGCACTGAAGCTTTCTTT
clone size: .; V gene: TRBV27; J gene: TRBJ2-2; D gene: .; CDR3 protein: CASRLSGALNTGELFF; CDR3 DNA: TGTGCCAGCAGACTCTCCGGGGCGTTGAACACCGGGGAGCTGTTTTTT
clone size: .; V gene: TRBV28; J gene: TRBJ2-3; D gene: TRBD1; CDR3 protein: CASTSPGDRDTDTQYF; CDR3 DNA: TGTGCCAGCACCTCCCCGGGGGACAGGGACACAGATACGCAGTATTTT
clone size: .; V gene: TRBV7-8; J gene: TRBJ1-2; D gene: .; CDR3 protein: CASSPGTGSYGYTF; CDR3 DNA: TGTGCCAGCAGCCCCGGAACAGGGTCCTATGGCTACACCTTC
clone size: .; V gene: TRBV4-1; J gene: TRBJ1-5; D gene: .; CDR3 protein: CASSQDNGNQPQHF; CDR3 DNA: TGCGCCAGCAGCCAAGATAACGGTAATCAGCCCCAGCATTTT
clone size: .; V gene: TRBV4-2; J gene: TRBJ1-2; D gene: .; CDR3 protein: CASSQDKNYGYTF; CDR3 DNA: TGTGCCAGCAGCCAAGACAAAAACTATGGCTACACCTTC
clone size: .; V gene: TRBV7-2; J gene: TRBJ1-4; D gene: .; CDR3 protein: CASSFAGNGEKLFF; CDR3 DNA: TGTGCCAGCAGCTTTGCGGGGAATGGTGAAAAACTGTTTTTT
clone size: .; V gene: TRBV11-2; J gene: TRBJ2-3; D gene: .; CDR3 protein: CASSLAGPADTQYF; CDR3 DNA: TGTGCCAGCAGCTTGGCAGGGCCCGCAGATACGCAGTATTTT
clone size: .; V gene: TRBV10-3; J gene: TRBJ1-6; D gene: TRBD1; CDR3 protein: CAISAGTGSSPLHF; CDR3 DNA: TGTGCCATCAGCGCCGGGACAGGGTCTTCACCCCTCCACTTT
clone size: .; V gene: TRBV30; J gene: TRBJ2-1; D gene: .; CDR3 protein: CAWSARGNEQFF; CDR3 DNA: TGTGCCTGGAGCGCCAGGGGCAATGAGCAGTTCTTC
clone size: .; V gene: TRBV6-5; J gene: TRBJ1-2; D gene: .; CDR3 protein: CASGRTTGGGYTF; CDR3 DNA: TGTGCCAGTGGAAGAACGACCGGCGGGGGCTACACCTTC
clone size: .; V gene: TRBV28; J gene: TRBJ1-1; D gene: .; CDR3 protein: CASRSSGFRSTEAFF; CDR3 DNA: TGTGCCAGCAGGTCCTCAGGGTTTCGGAGCACTGAAGCTTTCTTT
clone size: .; V gene: TRBV2; J gene: TRBJ1-1; D gene: TRBD1; CDR3 protein: CASTSGTVNTEAFF; CDR3 DNA: TGTGCCAGCACGTCCGGGACAGTGAACACTGAAGCTTTCTTT
clone size: .; V gene: TRBV28; J gene: TRBJ2-6; D gene: .; CDR3 protein: CASTPRGGGVGANVLTF; CDR3 DNA: TGTGCCAGCACACCTCGTGGGGGCGGGGTCGGGGCCAACGTCCTGACTTTC
clone size: .; V gene: TRBV7-2; J gene: TRBJ2-5; D gene: TRBD2; CDR3 protein: CASSLEGLAGETQYF; CDR3 DNA: TGTGCCAGCAGCTTAGAGGGACTAGCAGGGGAGACCCAGTACTTC
clone size: .; V gene: TRBV28; J gene: TRBJ2-7; D gene: .; CDR3 protein: CASSLQQVHEQYF; CDR3 DNA: TGTGCCAGCAGTTTACAACAGGTCCACGAGCAGTACTTC
clone size: many; V gene: TRBV4-2; J gene: TRBJ2-7; D gene: TRBD1; CDR3 protein: CASSLEPGGDGYEQYF; CDR3 DNA: TGTGCCAGCAGCTTGGAACCAGGGGGTGATGGCTACGAGCAGTACTTC
clone size: .; V gene: TRBV27; J gene: TRBJ1-4; D gene: .; CDR3 protein: CASSRQINEKLFF; CDR3 DNA: TGTGCCAGCAGTCGACAGATTAATGAAAAACTGTTTTTT
clone size: .; V gene: TRBV28; J gene: TRBJ1-5; D gene: .; CDR3 protein: CASKDGEREAQPQHF; CDR3 DNA: TGTGCCAGCAAAGATGGGGAAAGGGAGGCCCAGCCCCAGCATTTT